This TCR beta chain was identified in a study of T cell responses to AZD1222 COVID-19 vaccine. The overall study: Researchers grouped second doses given at about 4 or about 12 weeks into one pool. Regarding the study as a whole: Spike-specific TCR breadth rose after two AZD1222 doses, and depth rose as well.

Here immunoSEQ multiplex PCR was the method, and the copy in TCRdb shows in-frame clones only, minus some. The sample shows more than 150,000 clones, approximately 92% of them seen only once. A single count supports this clone. Its specificity is unknown. Sequenced material: peripheral blood, taken on day 0 of AZD1222 vaccination. This TCR derives from an adult in good health.

The DNA of the CDR3 is TGCAGTGCTAGTTCGGCAGGACATTCACCCCTCCACTTT. Its protein is CSASSAGHSPLHF. The chain employs TRBV20-1 and TRBJ1-6; D remains ambiguous. Trimming stripped 3 bases from V and 8 bases from J, with 11 bases between. CDR1 and CDR2 from the germline V gene are DFQATT and SNEGSKA (reference sequence). This CDR3 spans 13 amino acids.